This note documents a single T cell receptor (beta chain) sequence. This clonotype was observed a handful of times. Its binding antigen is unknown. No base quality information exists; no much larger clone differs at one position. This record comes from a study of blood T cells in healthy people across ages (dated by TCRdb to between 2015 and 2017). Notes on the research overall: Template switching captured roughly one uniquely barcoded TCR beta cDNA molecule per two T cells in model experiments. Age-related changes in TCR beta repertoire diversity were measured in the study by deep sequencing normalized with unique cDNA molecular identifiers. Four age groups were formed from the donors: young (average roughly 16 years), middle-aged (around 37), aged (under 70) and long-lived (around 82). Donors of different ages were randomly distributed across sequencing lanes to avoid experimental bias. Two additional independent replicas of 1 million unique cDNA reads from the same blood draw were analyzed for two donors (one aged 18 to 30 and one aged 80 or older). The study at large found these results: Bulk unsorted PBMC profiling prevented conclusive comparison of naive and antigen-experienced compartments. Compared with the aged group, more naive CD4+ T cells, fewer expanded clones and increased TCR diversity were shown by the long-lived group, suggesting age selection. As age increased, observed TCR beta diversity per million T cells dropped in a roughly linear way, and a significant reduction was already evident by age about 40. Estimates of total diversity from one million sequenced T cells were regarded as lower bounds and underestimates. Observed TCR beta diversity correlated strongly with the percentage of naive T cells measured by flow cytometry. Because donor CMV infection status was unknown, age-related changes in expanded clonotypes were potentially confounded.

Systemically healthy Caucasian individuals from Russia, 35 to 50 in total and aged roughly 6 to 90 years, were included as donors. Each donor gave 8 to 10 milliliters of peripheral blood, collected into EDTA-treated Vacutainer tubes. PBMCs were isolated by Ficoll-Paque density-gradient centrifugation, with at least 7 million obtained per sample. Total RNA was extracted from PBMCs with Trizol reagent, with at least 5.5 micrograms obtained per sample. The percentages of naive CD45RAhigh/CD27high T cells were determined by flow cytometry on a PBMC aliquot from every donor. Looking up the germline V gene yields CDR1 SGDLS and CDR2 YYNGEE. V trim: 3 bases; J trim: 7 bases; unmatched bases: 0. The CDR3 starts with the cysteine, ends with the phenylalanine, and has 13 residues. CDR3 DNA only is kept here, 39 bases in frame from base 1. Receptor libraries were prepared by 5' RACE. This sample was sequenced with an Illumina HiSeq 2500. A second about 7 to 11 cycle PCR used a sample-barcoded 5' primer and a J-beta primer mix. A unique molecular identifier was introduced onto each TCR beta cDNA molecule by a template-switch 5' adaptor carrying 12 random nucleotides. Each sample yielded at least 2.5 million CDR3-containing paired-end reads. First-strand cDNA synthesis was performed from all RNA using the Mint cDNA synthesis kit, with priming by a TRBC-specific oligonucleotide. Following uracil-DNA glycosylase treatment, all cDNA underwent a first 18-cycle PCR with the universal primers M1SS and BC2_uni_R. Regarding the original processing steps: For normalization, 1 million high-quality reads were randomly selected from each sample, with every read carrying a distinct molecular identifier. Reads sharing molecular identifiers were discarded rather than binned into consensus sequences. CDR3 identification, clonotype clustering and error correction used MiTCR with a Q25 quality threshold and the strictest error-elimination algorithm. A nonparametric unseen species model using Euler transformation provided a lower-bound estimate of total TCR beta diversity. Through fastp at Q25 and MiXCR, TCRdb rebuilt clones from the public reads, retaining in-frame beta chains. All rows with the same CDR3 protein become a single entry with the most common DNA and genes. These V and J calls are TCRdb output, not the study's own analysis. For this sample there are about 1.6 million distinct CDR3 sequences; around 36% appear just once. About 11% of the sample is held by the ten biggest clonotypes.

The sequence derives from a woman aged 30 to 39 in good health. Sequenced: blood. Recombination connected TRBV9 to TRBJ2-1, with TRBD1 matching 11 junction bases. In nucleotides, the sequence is TGTGCCAGCAGCGGGGACAGGGGGAATGAGCAGTTCTTC. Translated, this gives CASSGDRGNEQFF.